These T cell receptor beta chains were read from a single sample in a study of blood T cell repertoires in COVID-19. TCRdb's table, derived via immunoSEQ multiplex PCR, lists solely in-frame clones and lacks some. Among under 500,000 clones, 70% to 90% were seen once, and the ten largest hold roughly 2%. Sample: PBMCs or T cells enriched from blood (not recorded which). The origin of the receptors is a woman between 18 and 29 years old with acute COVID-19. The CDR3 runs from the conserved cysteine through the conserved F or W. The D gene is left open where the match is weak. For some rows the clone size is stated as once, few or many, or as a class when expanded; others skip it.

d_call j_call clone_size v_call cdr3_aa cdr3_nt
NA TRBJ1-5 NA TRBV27 CASKGIAGPNQPQHF TGTGCCAGCAAGGGGATTGCGGGACCGAATCAGCCCCAGCATTTT
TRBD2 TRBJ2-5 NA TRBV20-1 CSASPGGGKETQYF TGCAGTGCTAGTCCGGGCGGGGGAAAAGAGACCCAGTACTTC
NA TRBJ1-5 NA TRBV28 CARYPGEGINQPQHF TGTGCCAGGTACCCAGGGGAGGGAATCAATCAGCCCCAGCATTTT
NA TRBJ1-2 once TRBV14 CASSPVGGLYGYTF TGTGCCAGCAGCCCAGTCGGGGGGTTGTATGGCTACACCTTC
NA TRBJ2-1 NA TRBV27 CASSFGGGLYNEQFF TGTGCCAGCAGTTTTGGTGGGGGCCTCTACAATGAGCAGTTCTTC
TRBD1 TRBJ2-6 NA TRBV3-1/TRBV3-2 CASSHGQGARTGANVLTF TGTGCCAGCAGCCACGGACAGGGGGCGCGTACTGGGGCCAACGTCCTGACTTTC
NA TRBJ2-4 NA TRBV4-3 CASSQERVRTSTKNIQYF TGCGCCAGCAGCCAAGAAAGAGTTCGGACATCCACAAAAAACATTCAGTACTTC
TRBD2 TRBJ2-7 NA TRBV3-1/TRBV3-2 CASSQVSGRGEQYF TGTGCCAGCAGCCAAGTTAGCGGGAGGGGGGAGCAGTACTTC
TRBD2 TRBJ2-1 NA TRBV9 CASSVTLLAGGLDEQFF TGTGCCAGCAGCGTAACCCTACTAGCGGGAGGGCTCGATGAGCAGTTCTTC
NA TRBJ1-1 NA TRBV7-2 CASSYPAGREAFF TGTGCCAGCAGCTATCCCGCGGGTAGAGAAGCTTTCTTT
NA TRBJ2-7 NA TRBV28 CASSLLFYEQYF TGTGCCAGCAGTTTACTCTTTTACGAGCAGTACTTC
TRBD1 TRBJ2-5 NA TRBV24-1 CATSTTGGFIETQYF TGTGCCACCAGTACTACAGGGGGCTTTATTGAGACCCAGTACTTC